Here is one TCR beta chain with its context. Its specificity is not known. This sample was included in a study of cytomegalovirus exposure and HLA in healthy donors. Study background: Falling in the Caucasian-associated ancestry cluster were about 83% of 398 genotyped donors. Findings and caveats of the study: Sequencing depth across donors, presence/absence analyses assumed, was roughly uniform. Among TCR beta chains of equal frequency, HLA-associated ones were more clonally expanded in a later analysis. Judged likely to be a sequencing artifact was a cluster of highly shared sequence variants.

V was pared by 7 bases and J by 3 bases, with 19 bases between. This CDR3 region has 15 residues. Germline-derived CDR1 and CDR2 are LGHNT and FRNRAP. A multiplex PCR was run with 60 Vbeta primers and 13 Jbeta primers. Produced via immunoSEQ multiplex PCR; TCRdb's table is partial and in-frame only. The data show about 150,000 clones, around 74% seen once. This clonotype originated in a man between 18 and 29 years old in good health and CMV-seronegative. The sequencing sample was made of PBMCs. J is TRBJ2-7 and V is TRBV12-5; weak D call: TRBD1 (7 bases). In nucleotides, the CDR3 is TGTGCTAGTGCCTTGGGGGGCAGGGGGGACTACGAGCAGTACTTC. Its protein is CASALGGRGDYEQYF.